Included here is one T cell receptor (beta chain) sequence, with context. Its antigen remains undetermined. No qualities accompany the bases; no much larger clone lies one base away. Whole blood was collected in K2EDTA tubes by collaborating institutions according to the institutions' own protocols. For TCRbeta analysis, collaborators shipped samples as frozen whole blood, isolated PBMCs, or DNA extracted from either of those sample types. These data are taken from a study of blood T cell repertoires in COVID-19 (dated by TCRdb to 2020 to 2021). In the study overall: Collaborator samples came from the United States, Italy and Spain and covered acute and convalescent phases of COVID-19. The repertoires were made available in a free public database intended to serve as a resource for research on the immune response to SARS-CoV-2. Samples were obtained from the ongoing ImmuneRACE study (first 160 participants) and from roughly 1,300 subjects provided by 6 global collaborators. Where available, HLA class I and class II types were obtained from metadata supplied by the sample provider rather than from assay-based typing. A de-identified subject ID, COVID-19 status, age in years and sex were almost always included in the sample metadata. Deeply sampled blood TCRbeta repertoires from subjects exposed to, actively infected with, or recovered from COVID-19 were included in the dataset. The prospective study material was composed of cDNA or gDNA derived from T cells, B-cell-depleted T cells, or PBMCs. The full study reports these points: Clinical and demographic metadata were provided uncurated, with the amount varying by source and participant.

TCRbeta CDR3 regions were amplified from genomic DNA by means of the immunoSEQ Assay, a bias-controlled multiplex PCR. In the paper's pipeline: The number of nucleated cells in each sample was estimated from the amplification of reference gene primers within the assay. To quantify the absolute abundance of each unique TCRbeta CDR3 rearrangement, sequence reads were collapsed and filtered. For each sample, productive Simpson clonality was calculated by taking the square root of Simpson's diversity index across productive rearrangements. This is the immuneACCESS table as TCRdb keeps it, with only in-frame sequences that have V and J called. A part of the clones is gone; compared with another copy, unresolved V genes explain less than half, and the rest is unexplained. For V, J and clone size, that table is used; D and trimming come from the DNA. The sample table records 130,000 or so clones; approximately 89% of these occur just once. The ten largest clones represent 4.3% of the sample.

The clonotype originates from a human donor in a cohort sampled during active COVID-19. Specimen: peripheral blood.

The CDR3 region reads CASSVVGQDTGELFF. In nucleotide form, the sequence is TGTGCCAGCAGCGTAGTTGGTCAGGACACCGGGGAGCTGTTTTTT. The rearranged chain carries TRBV5-4 and TRBJ2-2; the D gene lacks a confident call. CDR1 and CDR2 were assigned from the germline V gene (reference sequence) as SGHNT and YYREEE. V is clipped by 4 bases and J by 3 bases, and the sequence between their germline boundaries is 13 bases long. From its cysteine to its phenylalanine, the CDR3 spans 15 amino acids. The entry retains the CDR3 DNA only, 45 bases that are in frame from base 1.